Included here is one TCR beta chain sequence, with context. This record comes from a study of T-cell reconstitution after alpha-beta-depleted transplantation in children. Unique molecular identifiers were built into the TCRbeta library. TCRdb redid the calling of the PCR reads with MiXCR, one entry per CDR3 protein. Of about a million distinct CDR3 sequences in the sample, around 30% were seen once. The CDR3 consists of 15 residues. The V and J ends lost 5 bases and 8 bases, in that order; junction bases with no gene match: 11. This TCR derives from a boy under two years old who had a stem cell transplant for SCID, so the T cells may come from the graft donor. The sequencing used PBMCs, mostly from graft donor cells, collected 360 days after TCRalphabeta/CD19-depleted stem cell transplant. The rearrangement uses TRBV12-3 or TRBV12-4 and TRBJ2-1; TRBD1 agrees at 8 bases. CDR3 DNA: TGTGCCAGCAGTCCCACAGGGGGAGGTACGGATGAGCAGTTCTTC. It specifies CASSPTGGGTDEQFF.